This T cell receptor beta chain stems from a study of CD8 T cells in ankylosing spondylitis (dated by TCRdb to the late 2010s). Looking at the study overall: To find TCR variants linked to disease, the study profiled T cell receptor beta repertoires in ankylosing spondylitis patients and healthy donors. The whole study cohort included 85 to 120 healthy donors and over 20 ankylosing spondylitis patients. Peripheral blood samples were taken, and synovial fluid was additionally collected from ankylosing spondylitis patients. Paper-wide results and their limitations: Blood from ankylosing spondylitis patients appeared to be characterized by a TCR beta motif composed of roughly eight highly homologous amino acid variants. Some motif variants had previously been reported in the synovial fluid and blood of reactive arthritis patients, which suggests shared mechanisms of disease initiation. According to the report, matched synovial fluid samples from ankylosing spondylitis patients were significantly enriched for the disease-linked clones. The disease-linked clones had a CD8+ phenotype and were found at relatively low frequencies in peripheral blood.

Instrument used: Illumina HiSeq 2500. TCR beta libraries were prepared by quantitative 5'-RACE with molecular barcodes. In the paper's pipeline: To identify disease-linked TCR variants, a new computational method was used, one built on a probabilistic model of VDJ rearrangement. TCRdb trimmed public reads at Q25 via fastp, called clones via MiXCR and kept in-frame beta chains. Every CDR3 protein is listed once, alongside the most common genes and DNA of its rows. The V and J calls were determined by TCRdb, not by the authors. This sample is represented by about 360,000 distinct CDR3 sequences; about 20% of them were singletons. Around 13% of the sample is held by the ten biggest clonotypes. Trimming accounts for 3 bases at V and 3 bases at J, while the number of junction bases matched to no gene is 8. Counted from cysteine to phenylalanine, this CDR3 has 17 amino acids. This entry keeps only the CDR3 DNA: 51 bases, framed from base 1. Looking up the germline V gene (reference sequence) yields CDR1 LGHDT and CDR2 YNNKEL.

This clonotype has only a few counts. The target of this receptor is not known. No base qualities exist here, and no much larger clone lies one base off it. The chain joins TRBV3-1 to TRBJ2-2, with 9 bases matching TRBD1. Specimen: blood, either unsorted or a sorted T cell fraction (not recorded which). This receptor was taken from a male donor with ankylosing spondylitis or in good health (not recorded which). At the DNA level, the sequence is TGTGCCAGCAGCCATCCGAGGGGACAGGGCGACACCGGGGAGCTGTTTTTT. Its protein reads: CASSHPRGQGDTGELFF.